The 25 T cell receptor beta chains reported below all come from one sample, sequenced in a study of cytomegalovirus exposure and HLA in healthy donors. Sequencing was performed with immunoSEQ multiplex PCR; in TCRdb, only in-frame clones are kept and a portion is missing. The sample records 200,000 to 250,000 clones, approximately 87% being singletons. Source material: PBMCs. These receptor sequences come from a young woman in good health and CMV-seronegative.

The chain combines TRBV6-1 with TRBJ2-1; TRBD2 aligns across 7 bases. From germline, CDR1 is MNHNS and CDR2 SASEGT. This CDR3 has 14 amino acids. After removal of 3 bases from V and 7 bases from J, the junction contained 6 bases not matched to a gene. CDR3 residues: CASSDWGGVNEQFF. CDR3 in DNA: TGTGCCAGCAGTGATTGGGGGGGAGTGAATGAGCAGTTCTTC.

V gene TRBV28 combines with J gene TRBJ2-1; TRBD2 matches 8 bases. This CDR3 is built from 15 residues. Germline CDR1 reads MDHEN; CDR2 reads SYDVKM. V lost 7 bases to trimming and J lost 6 bases; unmatched junction nucleotides: 11. The CDR3 protein is CASNPTAGVINEQFF. CDR3 coding DNA: TGTGCCAGCAACCCAACAGCGGGAGTGATCAATGAGCAGTTCTTC.

V and J are TRBV9 and TRBJ2-5, with a tentative D call TRBD2 (5 bases). The CDR3 is 15 residues long. V lost 0 bases to trimming and J lost 1 base, with 10 bases between them. CDR1 is SGDLS and CDR2 is YYNGEE in the germline V gene. The CDR3 nucleotides are TGTGCCAGCAGCGTAGCGGGGAGTCCCCAAGAGACCCAGTACTTC. Protein: CASSVAGSPQETQYF.

V usage is TRBV7-9 and J usage is TRBJ1-1; D unclear. CDR1 SEHNR and CDR2 FQNEAQ come from the germline V gene (reference sequence). The V end lost 5 bases, the J end lost 6 bases, and 13 bases lay between the germline ends. The CDR3 runs to 13 residues. CDR3 nucleotide sequence: TGTGCCAGCAGCCCGACGGTAGTCTCTGAAGCTTTCTTT. Its translation: CASSPTVVSEAFF.

The rearrangement joins TRBV7-3 to TRBJ2-3; no firm D call. V gave up 2 bases and J gave up 2 bases, with 8 bases separating them. The CDR3 has 14 residues. The germline gives CDR1 SGHTA, CDR2 FQGTGA. As DNA, the CDR3 is TGTGCCAGCAGCTTAGGAATGAACACAGATACGCAGTATTTT. Amino acid sequence: CASSLGMNTDTQYF.

This chain joins TRBV6-5 and TRBJ1-2, with 8 bases identical to TRBD1. The CDR3 totals 15 residues. Germline V lookup: CDR1 MNHEY, CDR2 SVGAGI. The V segment lost 5 bases and the J segment 0 bases; nucleotides outside the gene matches: 5. DNA for the CDR3: TGTGCCAGCAGTGGACAGGGCCCGCCTAACTATGGCTACACCTTC. It specifies CASSGQGPPNYGYTF.

J is TRBJ1-2 and V is TRBV7-2; 7 nucleotides align to TRBD1. Germline loops: CDR1 SGHTA, CDR2 FQGNSA. With 0 bases clipped from V and 4 bases from J, the junction kept 8 bases outside the gene matches. The CDR3 runs to 16 residues. The CDR3 here is CASSLAGAGGIYGYTF. The CDR3, as DNA: TGTGCCAGCAGCTTAGCGGGCGCAGGGGGAATCTATGGCTACACCTTC.

The chain combines TRBV27 with TRBJ2-7; D perhaps matches TRBD1 (6 bases). V gave up 6 bases and J gave up 0 bases, with 15 bases separating them. The CDR3 is 15 residues long. CDR1 and CDR2 (germline): MNHEY, SMNVEV (reference sequence). CDR3 sequence (DNA): TGTGCCAGCAGCCCCCAAGGGGGAAACTCCTACGAGCAGTACTTC. It yields the protein CASSPQGGNSYEQYF.

The V and J genes are TRBV7-2 and TRBJ1-1, with 8 bases identical to TRBD1. The CDR3 consists of 14 residues. The germline gives CDR1 SGHTA, CDR2 FQGNSA. V shed 2 bases and J 5 bases; nucleotides not matched to a gene: 4. Written as DNA, the CDR3 is TGTGCCAGCAGCTTACAGGGGGCCGGGACTGAAGCTTTCTTT. Translation: CASSLQGAGTEAFF.

J is TRBJ1-2 and V is TRBV15, with D unclear. V shed 5 bases and J shed 4 bases, with 17 bases lying between them. The CDR3 length is 15 residues. In germline, CDR1 is LNHNV, CDR2 YYDKDF (reference sequence). The DNA for the CDR3 is TGTGCCACCAGCTCCGAAAACTCGAAGGGCTATGGCTACACCTTC. This codes for CATSSENSKGYGYTF.

The V gene is TRBV27, the J gene TRBJ1-2; 8 bases are shared with TRBD1. The J segment lost 3 bases and the V segment lost 4 bases, leaving 13 bases of the junction unmatched. The germline gives CDR1 MNHEY, CDR2 SMNVEV (reference sequence). The CDR3 totals 17 residues. The CDR3 bases are TGTGCCAGCAGTTCCTTCATCACAGGGGGGATGGACTATGGCTACACCTTC. Translation gives CASSSFITGGMDYGYTF.

The J gene is TRBJ1-2, the V gene TRBV6-1; D uncertain. V was clipped by 8 bases and J by 2 bases, with 18 bases between them. CDR3 length: 15 residues. Germline values: CDR1 MNHNS, CDR2 SASEGT. Here the CDR3 DNA reads TGTGCCAGCGGTCGTCGGTTGGAGGAGAACTATGGCTACACCTTC. Translating gives CASGRRLEENYGYTF.

The rearrangement uses TRBV5-1 and TRBJ2-7, with 9 bases lining up with TRBD1. The germline V gene encodes CDR1 SGHRS and CDR2 YFSETQ. CDR3 size: 15 residues. The V gene end was trimmed by 0 bases and the J gene end by 2 bases; junction bases not matched to a gene: 3. CDR3 DNA: TGCGCCAGCAGCTTGGAGGGACAGGGAGCCTACGAGCAGTACTTC. Its protein product is CASSLEGQGAYEQYF.

The chain couples TRBV2 to TRBJ2-2; no clear D. The length of the CDR3 is 15 residues. Germline V gives CDR1 SNHLY, CDR2 FYNNEI. The V and J ends lost 8 bases and 0 bases respectively, with 13 bases between them. The CDR3 reads CASRVTLANTGELFF. CDR3 bases: TGTGCCAGCCGCGTGACACTTGCGAACACCGGGGAGCTGTTTTTT. Combining the CDR3 with reference TRBV2 and TRBJ2-2 gives the whole variable domain EPEVTQTPSHQVTQMGQEVILRCVPISNHLYFYWYRQILGQKVEFLVSFYNNEISEKSEIFDDQFSVERPDGSNFTLKIRSTKLEDSAMYFCASRVTLANTGELFFGEGSRLTVL.

The gene calls are TRBV7-6 and TRBJ1-4, with TRBD1 as a possible D gene (6 bases). This CDR3 is 16 amino acids long. V was pared by 3 bases and J by 6 bases, with 17 bases between. Germline V lookup: CDR1 SGHVS, CDR2 FNYEAQ. The CDR3 region has the DNA TGTGCCAGCAGCTTTGGGTTTAGGGGGATTGATGAAAAACTGTTTTTT. Protein sequence: CASSFGFRGIDEKLFF.

The rearrangement joins TRBV18 to TRBJ2-2; the D call may be TRBD1 or TRBD2 (5 bases each). The germline CDR1 and CDR2 sequences are KGHSH and LQKENI. The length of the CDR3 is 16 residues. Trimming took 5 bases from V and 0 from J, leaving 13 bases between them. The CDR3 nucleotides read TGTGCCAGCTCAGCTACCGGGACCCCGAACACCGGGGAGCTGTTTTTT. Its protein is CASSATGTPNTGELFF.

The CDR3 coding sequence is TGTGCCTGCGCCCCCCTAGCGGGGGTCTACGAGCAGTACTTC. It encodes CACAPLAGVYEQYF. J is TRBJ2-7 and V is TRBV30; 10 bases are shared with TRBD2. Losses at the gene ends were 6 bases for V and 3 bases for J; bases not matched to a gene: 8. CDR1 GTSNPN and CDR2 SVGIG come from the germline V gene (reference sequence). The CDR3 contains 14 residues.

This sequence joins TRBV27 and TRBJ2-1; 8 bases fit TRBD2. Trimming at V came to 4 bases and at J to 7 bases, leaving 9 bases not matched to a gene. The CDR3 covers 15 residues. From germline, CDR1 is MNHEY and CDR2 SMNVEV (reference sequence). CDR3 sequence (DNA): TGTGCCAGCAGTTCCCGGGGACTAGTCGTGAATGAGCAGTTCTTC. Amino acid sequence: CASSSRGLVVNEQFF.

The V call is TRBV6-5, the J call TRBJ2-5; D is ambiguous. V was pared by 0 bases and J by 2 bases, with 13 bases between. Germline loops: CDR1 MNHEY, CDR2 SVGAGI. This CDR3 contains 16 residues. The CDR3 bases are TGTGCCAGCAGTTACTCTGCGAGGTTGGGACAAGAGACCCAGTACTTC. This codes for CASSYSARLGQETQYF.

This chain connects TRBV5-1 to TRBJ2-3; TRBD2 matches at 9 bases. Looked up from germline, CDR1 is SGHRS and CDR2 is YFSETQ. The CDR3 has 17 amino acids. V trimming: 4 bases; J trimming: 3 bases; junction bases outside the gene matches: 12. Here the CDR3 reads CASSPLAGGPRTDTQYF. CDR3 nucleotide sequence: TGCGCCAGCAGCCCCCTTGCGGGAGGGCCAAGAACAGATACGCAGTATTTT.

This rearrangement joins TRBV5-6 to TRBJ2-3, with 7 nucleotides matching TRBD2. CDR3 length equals 16 residues. The J segment lost 7 bases and the V segment lost 4 bases, leaving 15 bases of the junction unmatched. Germline CDR1 reads SGHDT; CDR2 reads YYEEEE. The chain's CDR3 is CASSHTIREAQNTQYF. CDR3 nucleotides: TGTGCCAGCAGCCACACGATCCGGGAGGCCCAGAATACGCAGTATTTT.

This clone was recorded a few times. For the CDR3, the DNA is TGCAGCGTTGAAGACCGGTACGGCGGAGGCTACACCTTC. This gives the protein CSVEDRYGGGYTF. The chain recombines TRBV29-1 with TRBJ1-2, with D unclear. The V gene lost 0 bases and the J gene lost 8 bases, with 13 bases spanning the gap. CDR3 length: 13 residues. CDR1 and CDR2 (germline): SQVTM, ANQGSEA.

CDR3 nucleotides: TGTGCCAGCAGTCGGGGGGATAGCAATCAGCCCCAGCATTTT. Protein product: CASSRGDSNQPQHF. The gene calls are TRBV2 and TRBJ1-5, with D perhaps matching TRBD1 (5 bases). Trimming pared 5 bases from V and 0 bases from J, leaving 8 bases between. This CDR3 is 14 amino acids long. Germline lookup yields CDR1 SNHLY and CDR2 FYNNEI.

The V call is TRBV15, the J call TRBJ2-1; 7 bases line up with TRBD1. This CDR3 contains 15 residues. Germline lookup yields CDR1 LNHNV and CDR2 YYDKDF (reference sequence). The V and J ends lost 0 bases and 10 bases, in that order; junction bases with no gene match: 9. CDR3 protein: CATSRDPTGDDEQFF. CDR3 sequence (DNA): TGTGCCACCAGCAGAGATCCCACAGGGGATGACGAGCAGTTCTTC.

This clone was detected many times. This sequence joins TRBV11-2 and TRBJ1-5; 11 nucleotides line up with TRBD1. The CDR3 is 16 residues long. V lost 5 bases and J lost 1; bases outside the gene matches: 4. CDR1 and CDR2 (germline): SGHAT, FQNNGV. The CDR3 bases are TGTGCCAGCAGCCCAGGGACAGGGGGAAGCAATCAGCCCCAGCATTTT. It specifies CASSPGTGGSNQPQHF. Combining the CDR3 with reference TRBV11-2 and TRBJ1-5 gives the whole variable domain EAGVAQSPRYKIIEKRQSVAFWCNPISGHATLYWYQQILGQGPKLLIQFQNNGVVDDSQLPKDRFSAERLKGVDSTLKIQPAKLEDSAVYLCASSPGTGGSNQPQHFGDGTRLSIL.